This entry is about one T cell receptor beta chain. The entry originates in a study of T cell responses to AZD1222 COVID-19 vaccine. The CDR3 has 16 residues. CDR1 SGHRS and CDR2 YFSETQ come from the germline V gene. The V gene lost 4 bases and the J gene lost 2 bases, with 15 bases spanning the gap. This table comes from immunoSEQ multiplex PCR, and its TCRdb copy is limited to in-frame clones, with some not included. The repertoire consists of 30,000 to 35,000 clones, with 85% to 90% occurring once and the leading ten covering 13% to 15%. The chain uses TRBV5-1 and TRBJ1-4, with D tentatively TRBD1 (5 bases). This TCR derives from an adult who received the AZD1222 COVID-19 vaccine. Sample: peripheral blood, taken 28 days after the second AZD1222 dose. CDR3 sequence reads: CASSIGTQRTNEKLFF. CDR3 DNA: TGCGCCAGCAGCATCGGGACCCAGAGGACTAATGAAAAACTGTTTTTT.